The clone carrying this T cell receptor (beta chain) was seen just once. Its antigen is not identified. The entry originates in a study of CD8 T cells in ankylosing spondylitis. Whole-study results and caveats: Researchers reportedly found disease-linked clones significantly enriched in matched ankylosing spondylitis synovial fluid.

TCRdb reprocessed the 5' RACE reads via MiXCR and lists one record per CDR3 protein. The table shows approximately 340,000 distinct CDR3 sequences, with about 15% occurring only once. The V gene end was trimmed by 6 bases and the J gene end by 3 bases; junction bases not matched to a gene: 7. The length of the CDR3 is 15 residues. The origin of this receptor is a male donor with ankylosing spondylitis or in good health (not recorded which). The specimen sequenced was blood, either unsorted or a sorted T cell fraction (not recorded which). The chain recombines TRBV12-3 or TRBV12-4 with TRBJ2-2, with TRBD2 matching 7 bases. As DNA, the CDR3 is TGTGCCAGCAGGAGGGCGGGAGTAGACACCGGGGAGCTGTTTTTT. The encoded protein is CASRRAGVDTGELFF.